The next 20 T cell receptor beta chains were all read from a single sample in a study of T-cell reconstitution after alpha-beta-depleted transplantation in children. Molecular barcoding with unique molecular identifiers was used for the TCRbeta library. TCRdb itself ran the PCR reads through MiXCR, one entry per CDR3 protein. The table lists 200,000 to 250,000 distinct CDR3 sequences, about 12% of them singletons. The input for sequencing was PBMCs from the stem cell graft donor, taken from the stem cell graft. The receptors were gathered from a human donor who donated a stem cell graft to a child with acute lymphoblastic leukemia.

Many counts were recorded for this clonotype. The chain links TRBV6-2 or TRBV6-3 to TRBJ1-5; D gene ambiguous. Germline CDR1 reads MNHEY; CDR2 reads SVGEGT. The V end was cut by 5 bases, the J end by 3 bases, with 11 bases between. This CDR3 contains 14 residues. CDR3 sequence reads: CASSRGRFNQPQHF. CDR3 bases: TGTGCCAGCAGTCGCGGACGGTTCAATCAGCCCCAGCATTTT.

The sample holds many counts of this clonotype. For the CDR3, the DNA is TGTGCCAGCAGTTTTCTGGGTGGGGACACTGAAGCTTTCTTT. Amino acids: CASSFLGGDTEAFF. This rearrangement joins TRBV2 to TRBJ1-1; D is unresolved. Per the germline V gene, CDR1 is SNHLY and CDR2 is FYNNEI. This CDR3 has 14 residues. The V end was cut by 5 bases, the J end by 3 bases, with 13 bases between.

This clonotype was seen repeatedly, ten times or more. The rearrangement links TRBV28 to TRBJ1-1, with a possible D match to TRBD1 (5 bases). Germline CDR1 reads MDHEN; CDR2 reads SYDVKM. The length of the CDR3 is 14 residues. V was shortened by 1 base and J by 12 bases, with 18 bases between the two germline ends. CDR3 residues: CASSLLGIAGKTFF. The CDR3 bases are TGTGCCAGCAGTTTATTGGGTATCGCAGGGAAAACTTTCTTT. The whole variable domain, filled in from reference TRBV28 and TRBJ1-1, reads DVKVTQSSRYLVKRTGEKVFLECVQDMDHENMFWYRQDPGLGLRLIYFSYDVKMKEKGDIPEGYSVSREKKERFSLILESASTNQTSMYLCASSLLGIAGKTFFGQGTRLTVV.

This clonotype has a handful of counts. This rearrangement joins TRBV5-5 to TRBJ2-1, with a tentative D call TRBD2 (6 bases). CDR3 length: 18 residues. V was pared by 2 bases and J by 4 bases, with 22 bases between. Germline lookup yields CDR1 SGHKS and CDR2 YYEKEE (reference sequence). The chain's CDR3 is CASSFRSGATPNYNEQFF. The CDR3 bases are TGTGCCAGCAGCTTTAGGTCGGGAGCCACCCCAAATTACAATGAGCAGTTCTTC.

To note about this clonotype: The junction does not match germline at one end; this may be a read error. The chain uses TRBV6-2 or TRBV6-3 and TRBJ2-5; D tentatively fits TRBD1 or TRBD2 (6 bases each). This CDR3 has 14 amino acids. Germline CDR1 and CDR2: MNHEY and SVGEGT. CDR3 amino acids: CASNYLGGAETQYF. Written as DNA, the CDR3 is TGTGCCAGCAATTACCTGGGGGGCGCGGAGACCCAGTACTTC.

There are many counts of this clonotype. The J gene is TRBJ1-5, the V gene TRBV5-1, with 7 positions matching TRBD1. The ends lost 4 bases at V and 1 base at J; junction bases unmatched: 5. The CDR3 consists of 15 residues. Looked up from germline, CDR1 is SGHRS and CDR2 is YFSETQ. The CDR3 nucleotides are TGCGCCAGCAGCCGGACAGGAGCGAGCAATCAGCCCCAGCATTTT. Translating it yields CASSRTGASNQPQHF.

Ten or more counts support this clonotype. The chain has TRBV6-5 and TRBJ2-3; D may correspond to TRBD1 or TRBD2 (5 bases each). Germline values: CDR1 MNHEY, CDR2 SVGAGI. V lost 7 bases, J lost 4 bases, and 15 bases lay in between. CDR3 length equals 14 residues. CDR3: CASNYQGPPDTQYF. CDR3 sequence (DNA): TGTGCCAGCAATTATCAGGGACCCCCAGATACGCAGTATTTT.

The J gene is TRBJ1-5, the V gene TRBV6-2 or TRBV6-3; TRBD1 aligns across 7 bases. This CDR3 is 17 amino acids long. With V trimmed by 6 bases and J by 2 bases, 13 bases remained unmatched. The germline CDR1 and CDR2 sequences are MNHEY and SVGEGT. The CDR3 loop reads CASSRGDSGFGNQPQHF. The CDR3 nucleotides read TGTGCCAGCAGCCGCGGGGACAGCGGTTTCGGCAATCAGCCCCAGCATTTT.

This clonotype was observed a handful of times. CDR3 DNA sequence: TGTGCCAGCAGTTACAAGGGTTATAGCGGCGAGCAGTACTTC. The encoded protein is CASSYKGYSGEQYF. This chain links TRBV6-5 with TRBJ2-7; TRBD2 might be the D (6 bases). Germline V gene sequence: CDR1 MNHEY, CDR2 SVGAGI. Deletions cut 2 bases from V and 6 bases from J, with 14 bases between. CDR3 size: 14 residues.

The CDR3 reads CAWRFWRGEKLFF. In DNA form, the CDR3 reads TGTGCCTGGAGATTCTGGAGGGGGGAAAAACTGTTTTTT. The chain couples TRBV30 to TRBJ1-4; D possibly corresponds to TRBD1 (6 bases). The CDR3 runs to 13 residues. CDR1 is GTSNPN and CDR2 is SVGIG in the germline V gene (reference sequence). V was shortened by 3 bases and J by 8 bases, with 13 bases between the two germline ends.

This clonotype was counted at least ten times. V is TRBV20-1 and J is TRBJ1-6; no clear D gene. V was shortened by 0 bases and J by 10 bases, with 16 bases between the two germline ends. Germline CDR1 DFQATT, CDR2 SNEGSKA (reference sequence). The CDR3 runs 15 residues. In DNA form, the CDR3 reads TGCAGTGCTAGAGATCAGAGACGCGAAGGATCACCCCTCCACTTT. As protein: CSARDQRREGSPLHF.

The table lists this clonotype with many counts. The CDR3 DNA sequence: TGTGCCAGCAGTTACGATACAGGTATTCGCTCTGGGGCCAACGTCCTGACTTTC. Translation: CASSYDTGIRSGANVLTF. J is TRBJ2-6 and V is TRBV6-5, with D tentatively TRBD1 (5 bases). The V gene's germline CDR1 is MNHEY and CDR2 SVGAGI. The CDR3 runs 18 residues. The V end was cut by 2 bases, the J end by 0 bases, with 14 bases between.

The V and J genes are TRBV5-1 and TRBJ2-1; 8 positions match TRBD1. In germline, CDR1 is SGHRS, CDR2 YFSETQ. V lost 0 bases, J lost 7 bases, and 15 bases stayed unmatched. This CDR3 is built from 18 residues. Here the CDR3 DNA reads TGCGCCAGCAGCTTGGATTCCGGGACAAGGACAGGGTGGAATGAGCAGTTCTTC. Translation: CASSLDSGTRTGWNEQFF.

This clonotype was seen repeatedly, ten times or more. In DNA form, the CDR3 reads TGTGCCAGCTTCGGATATAGCACAGATACGCAGTATTTT. Residues: CASFGYSTDTQYF. The V call is TRBV27, the J call TRBJ2-3; D is uncertain. The CDR3 consists of 13 residues. The V end was cut by 8 bases, the J end by 0 bases, with 9 bases between. Germline V gene sequence: CDR1 MNHEY, CDR2 SMNVEV (reference sequence).

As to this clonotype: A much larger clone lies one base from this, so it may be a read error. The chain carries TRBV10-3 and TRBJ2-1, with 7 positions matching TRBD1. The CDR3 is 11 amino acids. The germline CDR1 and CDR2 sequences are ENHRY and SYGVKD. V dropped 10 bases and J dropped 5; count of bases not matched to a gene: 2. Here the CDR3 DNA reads TGTGCCAACACAGGGGACAATGAGCAGTTCTTC. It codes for CANTGDNEQFF.

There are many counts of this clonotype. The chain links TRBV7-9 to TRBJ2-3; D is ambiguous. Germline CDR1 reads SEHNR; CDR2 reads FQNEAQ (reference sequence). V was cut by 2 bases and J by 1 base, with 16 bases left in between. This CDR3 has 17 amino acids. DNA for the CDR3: TGTGCCAGCAGCTTAAAGGCTCTCCACCGGGGCACAGATACGCAGTATTTT. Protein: CASSLKALHRGTDTQYF. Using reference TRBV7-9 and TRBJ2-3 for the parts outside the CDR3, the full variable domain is DTGVSQNPRHKITKRGQNVTFRCDPISEHNRLYWYRQTLGQGPEFLTYFQNEAQLEKSRLLSDRFSAERPKGSFSTLEIQRTEQGDSAMYLCASSLKALHRGTDTQYFGPGTRLTVL.

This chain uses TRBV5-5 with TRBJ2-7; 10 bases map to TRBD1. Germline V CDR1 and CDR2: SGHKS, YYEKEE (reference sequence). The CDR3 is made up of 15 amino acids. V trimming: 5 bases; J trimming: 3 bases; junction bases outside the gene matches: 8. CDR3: CASSRFGDRGYEQYF. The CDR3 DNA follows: TGTGCCAGCAGTCGTTTTGGGGACAGGGGCTACGAGCAGTACTTC.

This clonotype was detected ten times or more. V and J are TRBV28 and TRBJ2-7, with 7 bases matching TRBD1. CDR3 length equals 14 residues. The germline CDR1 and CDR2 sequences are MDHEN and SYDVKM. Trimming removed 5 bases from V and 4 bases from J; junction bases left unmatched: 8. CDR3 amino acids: CASSRRDSVYEQYF. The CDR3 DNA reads TGTGCCAGCAGTCGCCGGGACAGCGTTTACGAGCAGTACTTC.

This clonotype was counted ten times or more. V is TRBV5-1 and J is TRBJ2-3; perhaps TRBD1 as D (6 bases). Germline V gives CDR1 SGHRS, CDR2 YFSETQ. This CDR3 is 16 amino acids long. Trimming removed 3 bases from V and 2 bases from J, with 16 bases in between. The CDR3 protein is CASSSQGLNPTDTQYF. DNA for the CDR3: TGCGCCAGCAGCTCACAGGGCCTTAACCCCACAGATACGCAGTATTTT.

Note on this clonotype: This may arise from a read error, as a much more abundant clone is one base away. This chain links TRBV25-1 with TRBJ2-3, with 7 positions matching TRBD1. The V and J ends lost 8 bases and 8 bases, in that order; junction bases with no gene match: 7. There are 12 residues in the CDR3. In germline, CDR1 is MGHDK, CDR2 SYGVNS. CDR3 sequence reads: CASRAPGGTQYF. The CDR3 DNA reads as TGTGCCAGCCGTGCTCCAGGGGGTACGCAGTATTTT.